A single sample is the source of the 15 T cell receptor beta chains below, sequenced in a study of prognosis after radiotherapy for stage I lung cancer. With two-round multiplex PCR, TCR beta CDR3 sequences were amplified from genomic DNA. Primers targeting each individual TRBV and TRBJ gene were applied in first-round PCR. MiXCR, applied by TCRdb to the multiplex PCR reads, yields one record per CDR3 protein. The sample lists about 15,000 distinct CDR3 sequences, around 40% occurring once. Sequenced material: PBMCs, taken before or after stereotactic body radiation therapy (not recorded which). Receptors were obtained from a donor over 45 with non-small cell lung cancer.

The table lists this clonotype with many counts. A read error may explain this, as a much larger clone is one base away. This chain links TRBV6-2 or TRBV6-3 with TRBJ1-3; no clear D gene. V was clipped by 8 bases and J by 1 base, with 21 bases between them. The V gene's germline CDR1 is MNHEY and CDR2 SVGEGT. This CDR3 has 17 residues. CDR3 sequence reads: CASGEWINSRSGNTIYF. CDR3 nucleotide sequence: TGTGCCAGCGGTGAATGGATAAACAGCAGATCTGGAAACACCATATATTTT.

The genes are TRBV5-1 and TRBJ2-1, with TRBD1 matching over 9 bases. The CDR3 covers 15 residues. In germline, CDR1 is SGHRS, CDR2 YFSETQ. Trimming took 0 bases from V and 2 from J; bases not matched to a gene: 0. The chain's CDR3 is CASSLDRGPYNEQFF. CDR3 in DNA: TGCGCCAGCAGCTTGGACAGGGGGCCCTACAATGAGCAGTTCTTC.

This clonotype was detected many times. The CDR3 nucleotides read TGTGCCTGGAGCGTCCAATGGGGCGGCTACACCTTC. Encoded protein: CAWSVQWGGYTF. The V and J genes are TRBV30 and TRBJ1-2, with TRBD1 as a possible D gene (5 bases). The germline V gene has CDR1 GTSNPN and CDR2 SVGIG (reference sequence). V was trimmed by 3 bases and J by 8 bases, leaving 13 bases between them. The CDR3 is 12 residues long.

This clonotype is labeled as medium-sized. This chain links TRBV6-2 or TRBV6-3 with TRBJ2-5, with D uncertain. The V gene's germline CDR1 is MNHEY and CDR2 SVGEGT. CDR3 size: 12 residues. The V end was cut by 7 bases, the J end by 6 bases, with 12 bases between. In DNA, the CDR3 is TGTGCCAGCACCGTCGGGTCGAAGACCCAGTACTTC. This encodes CASTVGSKTQYF.

This chain links TRBV7-2 with TRBJ2-2; D possibly corresponds to TRBD1 (5 bases). The V gene lost 1 base and the J gene lost 5 bases, with 14 bases spanning the gap. This CDR3 has 16 residues. CDR1 is SGHTA, CDR2 FQGNSA, per germline. In nucleotides, the CDR3 is TGTGCCAGCAGCTTAGTGAAGGGGTATCAAACCGGGGAGCTGTTTTTT. Translated, it gives CASSLVKGYQTGELFF.

This chain uses TRBV9 with TRBJ2-1; 10 bases are a match to TRBD1. CDR1 is SGDLS and CDR2 is YYNGEE in the germline V gene. Trimming removed 4 bases from V and 7 bases from J; junction bases left unmatched: 8. The CDR3 contains 15 residues. CDR3 bases: TGTGCCAGCAGCCCTCGGACAGGGGGACTGAATGAGCAGTTCTTC. Translating gives CASSPRTGGLNEQFF.

This clonotype was seen repeatedly, ten times or more. Being one base from a much bigger clone, this may be a read error. The V gene is TRBV7-8, the J gene TRBJ2-7; 7 bases line up with TRBD2. Trimming took 1 base from V and 6 from J; bases not matched to a gene: 9. The CDR3 covers 15 residues. Germline loops: CDR1 SGHVS, CDR2 FQNEAQ. The CDR3 DNA follows: TGTGCCAGCAGCTTAGAAGGACGGGGGGTTGGCGAGCAGTACTTC. Amino acids: CASSLEGRGVGEQYF.

As to this clonotype: Being one base from a much bigger clone, this may be a read error. V gene TRBV29-1 combines with J gene TRBJ2-7; maybe TRBD1 (6 bases). Per the germline V gene, CDR1 is SQVTM and CDR2 is ANQGSEA. The CDR3 length is 12 residues. CDR3 in DNA: TGCAGCGCCGAAGACAGGCCCTACGAGAAGTACTTC. Translation gives CSAEDRPYEKYF.

Concerning this clonotype itself: This is likely an artifact of a read error, given a far larger clone one base away. The chain employs TRBV27 and TRBJ1-5; tentatively, D is TRBD1 (6 bases). Germline V lookup: CDR1 MNHEY, CDR2 SMNVEV (reference sequence). This CDR3 has 14 residues. The CDR3 region is CATSSPAQGHPQHF. The CDR3 DNA reads as TGTGCCACCAGTTCGCCGGCACAGGGCCATCCCCAGCATTTT.

V gene TRBV6-1 combines with J gene TRBJ1-2; TRBD1 might be the D (6 bases). This CDR3 comprises 12 residues. Per germline, CDR1 MNHNS and CDR2 SASEGT. The V and J ends lost 10 bases and 10 bases respectively, with 19 bases between them. CDR3 sequence reads: CAKKRAGGDYTF. DNA of the CDR3: TGTGCCAAGAAGAGGGCGGGGGGCGACTACACCTTC.

At least ten counts were recorded for this clonotype. This chain joins TRBV2 and TRBJ1-6; 7 bases are a match to TRBD1. Trimming took 4 bases from V and 9 from J; bases not matched to a gene: 6. Per the germline V gene, CDR1 is SNHLY and CDR2 is FYNNEI. The CDR3 extends over 14 amino acids. The CDR3 is CASSGQGVSSPLHF. CDR3 in DNA: TGTGCCAGCAGTGGACAGGGAGTTAGTTCACCCCTCCACTTT.

This clonotype appeared many times. The chain is built from TRBV2 and TRBJ1-4; possibly TRBD1 for D (5 bases). The CDR3 loop spans 15 amino acids. V lost 4 bases and J 8 bases, leaving 17 bases between the germline ends. Germline CDR1 is SNHLY and CDR2 is FYNNEI. The CDR3 is CASSVSAGLREKLFF. CDR3 in DNA: TGTGCCAGCAGTGTGAGTGCGGGGCTGCGGGAAAAACTGTTTTTT.

The V call is TRBV29-1, the J call TRBJ2-1, with D perhaps matching TRBD2 (5 bases). This CDR3 has 15 residues. Germline V gives CDR1 SQVTM, CDR2 ANQGSEA. Here the CDR3 DNA reads TGCATCACACACGAAAGAGGGTCGGGGTACAATGAGCAGTTCTTC. This translates into CITHERGSGYNEQFF.

This clonotype was counted many times. The CDR3 nucleotides are TGTGCCAGCAGCTTAGGGTGGCGGGAGACCCAGTACTTC. It translates to CASSLGWRETQYF. The V call is TRBV7-8, the J call TRBJ2-5; D uncertain. The CDR3 covers 13 residues. CDR1 and CDR2 (germline): SGHVS, FQNEAQ. Trimming left V 1 base short and J 5 bases short, with 8 bases between.

The rearrangement joins TRBV6-1 to TRBJ1-1; weak D call: TRBD1 (5 bases). This CDR3 has 15 amino acids. Germline V CDR1 and CDR2: MNHNS, SASEGT. Trimming removed 1 base from V and 1 base from J, with 10 bases in between. CDR3: CASSEGITGNTEAFF. DNA of the CDR3: TGTGCCAGCAGTGAAGGAATTACAGGGAACACTGAAGCTTTCTTT.